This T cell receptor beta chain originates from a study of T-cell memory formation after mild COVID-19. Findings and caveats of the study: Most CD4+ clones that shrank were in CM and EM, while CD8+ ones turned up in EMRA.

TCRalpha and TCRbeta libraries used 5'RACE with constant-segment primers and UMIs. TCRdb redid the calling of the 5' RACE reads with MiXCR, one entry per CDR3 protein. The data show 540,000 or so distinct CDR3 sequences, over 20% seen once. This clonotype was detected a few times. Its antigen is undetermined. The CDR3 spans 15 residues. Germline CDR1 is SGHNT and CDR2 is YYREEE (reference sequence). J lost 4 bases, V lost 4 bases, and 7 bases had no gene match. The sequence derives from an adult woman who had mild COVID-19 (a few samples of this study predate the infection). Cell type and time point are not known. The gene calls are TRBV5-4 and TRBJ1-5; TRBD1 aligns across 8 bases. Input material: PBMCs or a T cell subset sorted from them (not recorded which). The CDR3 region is CASSVQGTGNQPQHF. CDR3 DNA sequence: TGTGCCAGCAGCGTCCAGGGGACAGGAAATCAGCCCCAGCATTTT.